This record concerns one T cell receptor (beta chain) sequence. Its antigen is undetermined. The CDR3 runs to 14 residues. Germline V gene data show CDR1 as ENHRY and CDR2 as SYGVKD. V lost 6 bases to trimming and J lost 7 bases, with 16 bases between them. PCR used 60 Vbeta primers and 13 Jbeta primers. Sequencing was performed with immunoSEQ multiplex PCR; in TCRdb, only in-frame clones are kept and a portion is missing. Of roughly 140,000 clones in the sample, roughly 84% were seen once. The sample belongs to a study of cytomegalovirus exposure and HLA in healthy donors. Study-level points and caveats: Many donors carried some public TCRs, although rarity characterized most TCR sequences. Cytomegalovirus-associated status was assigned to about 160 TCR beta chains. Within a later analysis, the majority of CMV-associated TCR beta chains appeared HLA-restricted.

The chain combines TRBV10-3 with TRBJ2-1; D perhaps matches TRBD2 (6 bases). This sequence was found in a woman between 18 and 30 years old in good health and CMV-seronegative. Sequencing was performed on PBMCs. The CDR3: CAIRGGLDRNEQFF. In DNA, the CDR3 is TGTGCCATCAGGGGGGGACTCGACCGAAATGAGCAGTTCTTC.